One TCR beta chain is described in this entry. Antigen unknown. These data are taken from a study of T cell repertoires in cytomegalovirus infection. General study results and limits: Ex vivo, HLA-C-restricted CMV-specific TCR beta clonotypes prevailed over the rest of the response. Identification of carriers of CMV plus the relevant HLA was achieved through cumulative public TCR beta family frequency.

MiXCR, run by TCRdb on the reads, gives a single entry per CDR3 protein. Counted here are about 240,000 distinct CDR3 sequences, roughly an eighth occurring once; the ten biggest clones make up 1.5% to 2%. Germline loops: CDR1 PRHDT, CDR2 FYEKMQ (reference sequence). V was trimmed by 0 bases and J by 2 bases, leaving 5 bases between them. CDR3 length: 15 amino acids. The sample taken for sequencing was PBMCs. This TCR came from a human donor in good health (CMV status not recorded). Some clones in this sample may be carry-over from other donors' samples. The chain joins TRBV13 to TRBJ2-6; D gene uncertain. The chain's CDR3 is CASSLGEAGANVLTF. The CDR3 DNA sequence: TGTGCCAGCAGCTTAGGCGAGGCTGGGGCCAACGTCCTGACTTTC.